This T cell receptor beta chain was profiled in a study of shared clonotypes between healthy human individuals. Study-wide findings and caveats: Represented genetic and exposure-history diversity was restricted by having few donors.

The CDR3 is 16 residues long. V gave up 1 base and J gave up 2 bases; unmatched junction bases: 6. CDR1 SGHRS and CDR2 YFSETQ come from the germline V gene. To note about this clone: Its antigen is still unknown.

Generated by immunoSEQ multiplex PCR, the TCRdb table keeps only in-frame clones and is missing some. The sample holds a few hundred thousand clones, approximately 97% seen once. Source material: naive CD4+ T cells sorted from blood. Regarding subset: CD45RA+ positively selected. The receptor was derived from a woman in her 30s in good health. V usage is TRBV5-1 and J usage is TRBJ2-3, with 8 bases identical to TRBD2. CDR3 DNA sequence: TGCGCCAGCAGCTTGTTTGGTAGCGGGAACACAGATACGCAGTATTTT. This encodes CASSLFGSGNTDTQYF.